This TCR beta chain was recorded in a study of T cell responses to AZD1222 COVID-19 vaccine. Study-wide findings and caveats: Repertoire samples came only from after the peak T cell response. Donors were largely white British and mainly female; clonal diversity was possibly underestimated. As reported, nearly half of all spike-specific TCRs target variant regions that are unmutated. After two AZD1222 doses, spike-specific TCR breadth and depth rose versus day 0.

Using immunoSEQ multiplex PCR, the repertoire was profiled, and TCRdb retains in-frame clones only, with some absent. The table has 140,000 to 150,000 clones, over 80% seen once. This clone has just a few counts. No antigen is known for it. The germline V and J ends were trimmed by 1 base and 4 bases, with 8 bases remaining between them. CDR1 is MNHEY, CDR2 SMNVEV, per germline (reference sequence). This CDR3 comprises 13 residues. The sequences come from peripheral blood, collected on day 0 of MenACWY control vaccination. This sequence was found in an adult in good health. This rearrangement joins TRBV27 to TRBJ2-7; D gene ambiguous. CDR3 loop: CASSLLPGYEQYF. The CDR3 nucleotides read TGTGCCAGCAGTTTATTACCCGGGTACGAGCAGTACTTC.